This is a list of T cell receptor beta chains from one sample in a study of blood T cell repertoires in COVID-19. TCRdb keeps only in-frame clones here, not all; method: immunoSEQ multiplex PCR. The sample carries about 200,000 clones, around 80% recorded once. Sequenced: peripheral blood. These receptors all come from a woman aged 80 or older with acute or convalescent COVID-19. CDR3s include the opening cysteine and the closing phenylalanine or tryptophan. A D gene is named only where the DNA matches it firmly. The size entry is marked missing in some rows and otherwise reads once, few, many or a size class.

CDR3 DNA: TGTGCCAGCAGCCTGGGACAGCCGAACACCGGGGAGCTGTTTTTT
CDR3 protein: CASSLGQPNTGELFF
V gene: TRBV27
J gene: TRBJ2-2
clone size: few
D gene: TRBD1

CDR3 DNA: TGTGCCAGCTCAAGACAGGGCGCCGGGAACCAGCCCCAGCATTTT
CDR3 protein: CASSRQGAGNQPQHF
V gene: TRBV18
J gene: TRBJ1-5
clone size: NA
D gene: TRBD1

CDR3 DNA: TGTGCCAGCAGCTCATCGTTGGGGAGGGAGGAAAAACTGTTTTTT
CDR3 protein: CASSSSLGREEKLFF
V gene: TRBV7-6
J gene: TRBJ1-4
clone size: NA
D gene: NA

CDR3 DNA: TGTGCCAGTAGTCCCTTAACTAGCGCCTCGAGCTCCTACGAGCAGTACTTC
CDR3 protein: CASSPLTSASSSYEQYF
V gene: TRBV19
J gene: TRBJ2-7
clone size: NA
D gene: TRBD2

CDR3 DNA: TGTGCCATCTGGACAGGGGGCATGTCCGGGGAGCTGTTTTTT
CDR3 protein: CAIWTGGMSGELFF
V gene: TRBV10-3
J gene: TRBJ2-2
clone size: NA
D gene: TRBD1

CDR3 DNA: TGTGCCAGCTCCCCCGGACAGGTTGGCCTCAACTATGGCTACACCTTC
CDR3 protein: CASSPGQVGLNYGYTF
V gene: TRBV18
J gene: TRBJ1-2
clone size: NA
D gene: TRBD1

CDR3 DNA: TGTGCCAGCAGTTTAGTCGACGAGCAGTACTTC
CDR3 protein: CASSLVDEQYF
V gene: TRBV28
J gene: TRBJ2-7
clone size: once
D gene: NA

CDR3 DNA: TGCGCCAGCAGCCAAGGGGAGCTCGGGTTCAGGGGCCAACATTCACCCCTCCACTTT
CDR3 protein: CASSQGELGFRGQHSPLHF
V gene: TRBV4-1
J gene: TRBJ1-6
clone size: NA
D gene: NA

CDR3 DNA: TGCGCCAGCAGCTTGGGCTCTAGCGGGAGCTACGAGCAGTACTTC
CDR3 protein: CASSLGSSGSYEQYF
V gene: TRBV5-1
J gene: TRBJ2-7
clone size: NA
D gene: TRBD2

CDR3 DNA: TGTGCCAGCAGCTTATCGGACAGGGGGGGAGGCTACACCTTC
CDR3 protein: CASSLSDRGGGYTF
V gene: TRBV3-1/TRBV3-2
J gene: TRBJ1-2
clone size: NA
D gene: TRBD1

CDR3 DNA: TGTGCCATCAGTGAAGGACAGGGGCCGATCTTT
CDR3 protein: CAISEGQGPIF
V gene: TRBV10-3
J gene: TRBJ1-1
clone size: many
D gene: TRBD1

CDR3 DNA: TGTGCCAGCAGCACCCCGGGGGGTACTAATGAAAAACTGTTTTTT
CDR3 protein: CASSTPGGTNEKLFF
V gene: TRBV21-1
J gene: TRBJ1-4
clone size: once
D gene: NA

CDR3 DNA: TGCGCCAGCGGGCTAGCGGGATACGAGCAGTACTTC
CDR3 protein: CASGLAGYEQYF
V gene: TRBV5-1
J gene: TRBJ2-7
clone size: few
D gene: TRBD2

CDR3 DNA: TGTGCCTGTGGACGGGGAGAAAAACTGTTTTTT
CDR3 protein: CACGRGEKLFF
V gene: TRBV30
J gene: TRBJ1-4
clone size: NA
D gene: NA

CDR3 DNA: TGTGCCAGCAGTTACGCCGGGACAGGGTTTGAAAAACTGTTTTTT
CDR3 protein: CASSYAGTGFEKLFF
V gene: TRBV6-5
J gene: TRBJ1-4
clone size: NA
D gene: TRBD1

CDR3 DNA: TGTGCCAGCAGTTTACCGACAGCTGGAAACACCATATATTTT
CDR3 protein: CASSLPTAGNTIYF
V gene: TRBV27
J gene: TRBJ1-3
clone size: NA
D gene: NA

CDR3 DNA: TGTGCCAGCAGCTTCCAGGGGAACGAAAAACTGTTTTTT
CDR3 protein: CASSFQGNEKLFF
V gene: TRBV2
J gene: TRBJ1-4
clone size: NA
D gene: NA

CDR3 DNA: TGTGCCAGCAGTATTCACCGGGACATCACTGAAAAACTGTTTTTT
CDR3 protein: CASSIHRDITEKLFF
V gene: TRBV27
J gene: TRBJ1-4
clone size: NA
D gene: NA

CDR3 DNA: TGTGCCAGCAGTCATTCCCGGACAGGAAACAATCAGCCCCAGCATTTT
CDR3 protein: CASSHSRTGNNQPQHF
V gene: TRBV6-2/TRBV6-3
J gene: TRBJ1-5
clone size: NA
D gene: TRBD1

CDR3 DNA: TGTGCCAGCAGCCGGGGCCCCACAGATACGCAGTATTTT
CDR3 protein: CASSRGPTDTQYF
V gene: TRBV7-8
J gene: TRBJ2-3
clone size: once
D gene: NA

CDR3 DNA: TGTGCCAGCAGCTCCACTACAGGAGACTATGGCTACACCTTC
CDR3 protein: CASSSTTGDYGYTF
V gene: TRBV7-9
J gene: TRBJ1-2
clone size: NA
D gene: NA

CDR3 DNA: TGCGCCAGCAGCCTAACAGGGGGCGCCGGGGAGACCCAGTACTTC
CDR3 protein: CASSLTGGAGETQYF
V gene: TRBV5-1
J gene: TRBJ2-5
clone size: NA
D gene: TRBD1

CDR3 DNA: TGTGCCAGCAGTTTTCAGGGGGATAATTCACCCCTCCACTTT
CDR3 protein: CASSFQGDNSPLHF
V gene: TRBV28
J gene: TRBJ1-6
clone size: NA
D gene: TRBD1

CDR3 DNA: TGTGCCAGCAGTTACTTCGGGTTCCAAGAGACCCAGTACTTC
CDR3 protein: CASSYFGFQETQYF
V gene: TRBV6-5
J gene: TRBJ2-5
clone size: NA
D gene: NA

CDR3 DNA: TGTGCCAGCAGTCCAGACAGGGGTAGGACTGAAGCTTTCTTT
CDR3 protein: CASSPDRGRTEAFF
V gene: TRBV6-5
J gene: TRBJ1-1
clone size: NA
D gene: TRBD1

CDR3 DNA: TGTGCCTGGAACAGGGGACAGGGCACCGGGGAGCTGTTTTTT
CDR3 protein: CAWNRGQGTGELFF
V gene: TRBV30
J gene: TRBJ2-2
clone size: NA
D gene: TRBD1

CDR3 DNA: TGTGCCACCAGTGATTTAAGGGGACAGGGATTAGAGACCCAGTACTTC
CDR3 protein: CATSDLRGQGLETQYF
V gene: TRBV24-1
J gene: TRBJ2-5
clone size: NA
D gene: TRBD1

CDR3 DNA: TGTGCCAGCAGTGCACACGGGACATTGTCCTACGAGCAGTACTTC
CDR3 protein: CASSAHGTLSYEQYF
V gene: TRBV25-1
J gene: TRBJ2-7
clone size: NA
D gene: NA

CDR3 DNA: TGTGCCAGCAGCTTGGGCGGGGACTCCTACGAGCAGTACTTC
CDR3 protein: CASSLGGDSYEQYF
V gene: TRBV5-6
J gene: TRBJ2-7
clone size: few
D gene: NA

CDR3 DNA: TGTGCCAGCAGCCCGTCTGGGCCTAATGAAAAACTGTTTTTT
CDR3 protein: CASSPSGPNEKLFF
V gene: TRBV3-1/TRBV3-2
J gene: TRBJ1-4
clone size: NA
D gene: NA

CDR3 DNA: TGCGCCAGCAGCTTGCGGCAGCCGGGACAGGGCCTAAACACTGAAGCTTTCTTT
CDR3 protein: CASSLRQPGQGLNTEAFF
V gene: TRBV5-1
J gene: TRBJ1-1
clone size: NA
D gene: TRBD1

CDR3 DNA: TGTGCCAGCAGTTCCCCGGGACTCAGATACAATGAGCAGTTCTTC
CDR3 protein: CASSSPGLRYNEQFF
V gene: TRBV28
J gene: TRBJ2-1
clone size: once
D gene: NA

CDR3 DNA: TGTGCCAGCAGTTACACCCGACAGGAATTGGGCGGGGAGCTGTTTTTT
CDR3 protein: CASSYTRQELGGELFF
V gene: TRBV6-2/TRBV6-3
J gene: TRBJ2-2
clone size: NA
D gene: NA

CDR3 DNA: TGTGCCAGCAGCTTAGTGCTAGCGGTGAACACCGGGGAGCTGTTTTTT
CDR3 protein: CASSLVLAVNTGELFF
V gene: TRBV11-2
J gene: TRBJ2-2
clone size: NA
D gene: TRBD2

CDR3 DNA: TGTGCCAGCAGCTCAGGCGGGCGGGATACGCAGTATTTT
CDR3 protein: CASSSGGRDTQYF
V gene: TRBV7-8
J gene: TRBJ2-3
clone size: NA
D gene: NA

CDR3 DNA: TGTGCCAGCTCACCACCCACAGGGGGTGGCACTGAAGCTTTCTTT
CDR3 protein: CASSPPTGGGTEAFF
V gene: TRBV18
J gene: TRBJ1-1
clone size: few
D gene: TRBD1

CDR3 DNA: TGCGCCAGCAGCCAAGGGGACAGGGTCTCCGGGGAGCTGTTTTTT
CDR3 protein: CASSQGDRVSGELFF
V gene: TRBV4-3
J gene: TRBJ2-2
clone size: NA
D gene: TRBD1

CDR3 DNA: TGTGCCAGCAGCCAAGATACAGGAGCCTATGGCTACACCTTC
CDR3 protein: CASSQDTGAYGYTF
V gene: TRBV4-2
J gene: TRBJ1-2
clone size: NA
D gene: NA

CDR3 DNA: TGTGCCGGCCAGACAGGGAACTATGGCTACACCTTC
CDR3 protein: CAGQTGNYGYTF
V gene: TRBV6-5
J gene: TRBJ1-2
clone size: NA
D gene: TRBD1

CDR3 DNA: TGTGCCACCAGCAGAAACCGGGACAGGGACTACGAGCAGTACTTC
CDR3 protein: CATSRNRDRDYEQYF
V gene: TRBV15
J gene: TRBJ2-7
clone size: few
D gene: TRBD1

CDR3 DNA: TGTGCCAGCAGCCAGGCCTCGGCGGGGCCGCTGTTTTTT
CDR3 protein: CASSQASAGPLFF
V gene: TRBV3-1/TRBV3-2
J gene: TRBJ1-4
clone size: NA
D gene: NA

CDR3 DNA: TGTGCCACCCTAGAAGGGGGCAATCAGCCCCAGCATTTT
CDR3 protein: CATLEGGNQPQHF
V gene: TRBV24-1
J gene: TRBJ1-5
clone size: NA
D gene: NA

CDR3 DNA: TGCGCCAGCGGTGGGAGTGAGCGGGCCATCCTTACGAACACCGGGGAGCTGTTTTTT
CDR3 protein: CASGGSERAILTNTGELFF
V gene: TRBV5-1
J gene: TRBJ2-2
clone size: NA
D gene: NA

CDR3 DNA: TGCAGCGTTGGACTAGCGGGAGAATCCGAGCAGTACTTC
CDR3 protein: CSVGLAGESEQYF
V gene: TRBV29-1
J gene: TRBJ2-7
clone size: NA
D gene: TRBD2

CDR3 DNA: TGTGCCAGCAGCCCGGGACTAGCGGGGGGTTCTCAGTTCTTC
CDR3 protein: CASSPGLAGGSQFF
V gene: TRBV7-6
J gene: TRBJ2-1
clone size: once
D gene: TRBD2

CDR3 DNA: TGTGCCAGCAGCCAGAGGGGGACTAGCGGGGGGCTCGGGGCAGATACGCAGTATTTT
CDR3 protein: CASSQRGTSGGLGADTQYF
V gene: TRBV4-2
J gene: TRBJ2-3
clone size: NA
D gene: TRBD2

CDR3 DNA: TGTGCCAGCAGTTATGGGGGGTACGGCTACACCTTC
CDR3 protein: CASSYGGYGYTF
V gene: TRBV6-2/TRBV6-3
J gene: TRBJ1-2
clone size: once
D gene: NA

CDR3 DNA: TGTGCCAGCAGCTTAGGAGCAGGGGGCATTGGAAACACCATATATTTT
CDR3 protein: CASSLGAGGIGNTIYF
V gene: TRBV7-2
J gene: TRBJ1-3
clone size: NA
D gene: TRBD1

CDR3 DNA: TGTGCCAGTAGTAGACAGGCCAATCAGCCCCAGCATTTT
CDR3 protein: CASSRQANQPQHF
V gene: TRBV19
J gene: TRBJ1-5
clone size: NA
D gene: NA

CDR3 DNA: TGTGCCAGCAGCCCCGACAGTATGAACACTGAAGCTTTCTTT
CDR3 protein: CASSPDSMNTEAFF
V gene: TRBV11-3
J gene: TRBJ1-1
clone size: few
D gene: NA

CDR3 DNA: TGTGCCAGCAGCCCCACCCAAGGGACAGCCGTGGCACCCCTCCACTTT
CDR3 protein: CASSPTQGTAVAPLHF
V gene: TRBV9
J gene: TRBJ1-6
clone size: few
D gene: TRBD1

CDR3 DNA: TGCGCCAGCAGCTCCGCCCAGCATTTT
CDR3 protein: CASSSAQHF
V gene: TRBV5-1
J gene: TRBJ1-5
clone size: NA
D gene: NA

CDR3 DNA: TGTGCCAGCAGACATACAGAGAATGAGCAGTTCTTC
CDR3 protein: CASRHTENEQFF
V gene: TRBV14
J gene: TRBJ2-1
clone size: NA
D gene: NA

CDR3 DNA: TGTGCCAGCAGCCGGGACAGGTTGGTTGGTAACACCATATATTTT
CDR3 protein: CASSRDRLVGNTIYF
V gene: TRBV3-1/TRBV3-2
J gene: TRBJ1-3
clone size: few
D gene: TRBD1

CDR3 DNA: TGTGCCAGCAGCCGACAGTTTCAAGAGACCCAGTACTTC
CDR3 protein: CASSRQFQETQYF
V gene: TRBV7-2
J gene: TRBJ2-5
clone size: once
D gene: NA

CDR3 DNA: TGCGCCAGCAGCCAATCCCCGGGACAGGCTAATCAGCCCCAGCATTTT
CDR3 protein: CASSQSPGQANQPQHF
V gene: TRBV4-1
J gene: TRBJ1-5
clone size: once
D gene: TRBD1

CDR3 DNA: TGTGCCAGCAGTTACGGGAGTGGCAATCAGCCCCAGCATTTT
CDR3 protein: CASSYGSGNQPQHF
V gene: TRBV6-2/TRBV6-3
J gene: TRBJ1-5
clone size: NA
D gene: NA

CDR3 DNA: TGTGCCACCAGTGATGCCCGGGACAGGGTCAACGAGCAGTACTTC
CDR3 protein: CATSDARDRVNEQYF
V gene: TRBV24-1
J gene: TRBJ2-7
clone size: NA
D gene: TRBD1

CDR3 DNA: TGTGCCATCAGTACTTCAGGGCTCGGGAACACTGAAGCTTTCTTT
CDR3 protein: CAISTSGLGNTEAFF
V gene: TRBV10-3
J gene: TRBJ1-1
clone size: few
D gene: NA

CDR3 DNA: TGTGCTAGTGGTTTGGTTACAGGCGGGGGGGCTGGTGAGCAGTTCTTC
CDR3 protein: CASGLVTGGGAGEQFF
V gene: TRBV12-5
J gene: TRBJ2-1
clone size: NA
D gene: TRBD2